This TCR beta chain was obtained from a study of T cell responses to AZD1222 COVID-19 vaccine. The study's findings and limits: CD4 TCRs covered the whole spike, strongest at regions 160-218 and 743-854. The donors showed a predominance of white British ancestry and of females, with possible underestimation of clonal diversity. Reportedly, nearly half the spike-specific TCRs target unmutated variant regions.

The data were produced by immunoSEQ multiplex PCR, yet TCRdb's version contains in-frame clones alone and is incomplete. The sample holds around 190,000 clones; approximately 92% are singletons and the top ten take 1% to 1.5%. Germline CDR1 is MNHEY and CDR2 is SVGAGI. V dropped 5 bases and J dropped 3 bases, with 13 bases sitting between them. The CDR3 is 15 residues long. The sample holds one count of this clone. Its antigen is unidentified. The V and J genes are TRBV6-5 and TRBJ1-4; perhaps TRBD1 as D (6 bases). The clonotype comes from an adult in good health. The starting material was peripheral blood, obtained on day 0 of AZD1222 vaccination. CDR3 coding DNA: TGTGCCAGCAGTCCCTCTAACAGGGCTAATGAAAAACTGTTTTTT. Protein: CASSPSNRANEKLFF.